This entry is about one TCR beta chain. Its cognate antigen is unknown. Germline V gene sequence: CDR1 LGHNA, CDR2 YNFKEQ. The CDR3 is 15 residues long. J was trimmed by 5 bases and V by 4 bases; bases with no gene match: 8. The data were taken from a study of OX40 agonist ivuxolimab in advanced cancers. Overall study: Three patients, one with hepatocellular carcinoma and two with cutaneous melanoma, achieved partial responses. Study-wide results and limits: More expanded clones were seen, on average, in CD8+ T cells than in CD4+. Low normalized T-cell clonal expansion was also seen in some nonresponders.

Libraries were prepared by immunoSEQ multiplex PCR; TCRdb keeps only in-frame clonotypes and omits some of them. The sample records 70,000 or so clones, approximately 89% being singletons. The material sequenced was CD4+ or CD8+ T cells sorted from blood, taken in a trial of the OX40 agonist ivuxolimab. The V call is TRBV4-2, the J call TRBJ1-5; 7 nucleotides match TRBD1. This clonotype was obtained from an adult with an advanced solid tumor such as melanoma, head and neck, liver or kidney cancer. CDR3 nucleotide sequence: TGTGCCAGCAGCCCTGGGACAGAGCCTCATCAGCCCCAGCATTTT. Translation: CASSPGTEPHQPQHF.